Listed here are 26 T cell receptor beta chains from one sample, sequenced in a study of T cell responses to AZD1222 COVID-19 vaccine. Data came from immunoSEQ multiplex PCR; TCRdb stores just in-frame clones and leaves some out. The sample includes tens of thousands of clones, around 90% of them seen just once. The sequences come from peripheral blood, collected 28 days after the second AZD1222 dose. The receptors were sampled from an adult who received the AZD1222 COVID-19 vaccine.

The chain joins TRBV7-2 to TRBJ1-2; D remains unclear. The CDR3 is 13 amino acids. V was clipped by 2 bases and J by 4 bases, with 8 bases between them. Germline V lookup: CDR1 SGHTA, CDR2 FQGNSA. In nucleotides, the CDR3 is TGTGCCAGCAGCTTAAATCTGGCCTATGGCTACACCTTC. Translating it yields CASSLNLAYGYTF.

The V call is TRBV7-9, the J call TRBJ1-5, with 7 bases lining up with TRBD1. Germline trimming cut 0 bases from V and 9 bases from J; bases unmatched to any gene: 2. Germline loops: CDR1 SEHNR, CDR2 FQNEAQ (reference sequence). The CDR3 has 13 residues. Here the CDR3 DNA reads TGTGCCAGCAGCTTAGCGACAGGGTGGCCCCAGCATTTT. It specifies CASSLATGWPQHF.

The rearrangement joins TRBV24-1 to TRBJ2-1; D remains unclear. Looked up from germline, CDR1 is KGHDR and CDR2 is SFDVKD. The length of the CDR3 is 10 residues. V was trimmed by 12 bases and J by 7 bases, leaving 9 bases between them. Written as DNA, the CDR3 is TGTGCCCCTGAAGAAAATGAGCAGTTCTTC. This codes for CAPEENEQFF.

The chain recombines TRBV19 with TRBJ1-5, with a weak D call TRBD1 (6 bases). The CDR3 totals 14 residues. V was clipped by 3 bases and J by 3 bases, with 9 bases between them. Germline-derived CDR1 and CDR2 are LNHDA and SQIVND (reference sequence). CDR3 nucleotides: TGTGCCAGTAGTATTCAGGGGTACAATCAGCCCCAGCATTTT. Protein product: CASSIQGYNQPQHF.

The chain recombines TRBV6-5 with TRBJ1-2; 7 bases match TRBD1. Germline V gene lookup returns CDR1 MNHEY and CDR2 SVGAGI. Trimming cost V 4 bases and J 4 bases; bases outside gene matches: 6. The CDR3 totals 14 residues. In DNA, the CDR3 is TGTGCCAGCAGTTTACGGACAGGAATCTATGGCTACACCTTC. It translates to CASSLRTGIYGYTF.

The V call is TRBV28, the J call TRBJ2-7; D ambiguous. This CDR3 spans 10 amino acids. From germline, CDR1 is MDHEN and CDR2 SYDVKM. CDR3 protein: CAVVGHEQYF. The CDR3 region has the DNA TGTGCGGTCGTCGGGCACGAGCAGTACTTC.

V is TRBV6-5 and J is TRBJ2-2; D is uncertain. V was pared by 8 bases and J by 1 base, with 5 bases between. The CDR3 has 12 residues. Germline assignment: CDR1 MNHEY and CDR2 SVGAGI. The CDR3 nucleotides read TGTGCCAGCGCAGAGAACACCGGGGAGCTGTTTTTT. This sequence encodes CASAENTGELFF.

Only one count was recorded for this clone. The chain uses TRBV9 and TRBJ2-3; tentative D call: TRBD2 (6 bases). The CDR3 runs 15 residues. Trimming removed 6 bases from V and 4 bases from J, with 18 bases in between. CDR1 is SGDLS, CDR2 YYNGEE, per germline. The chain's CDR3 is CASTFSGDNSDTQYF. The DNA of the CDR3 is TGTGCCAGCACCTTTTCGGGAGATAACTCAGATACGCAGTATTTT.

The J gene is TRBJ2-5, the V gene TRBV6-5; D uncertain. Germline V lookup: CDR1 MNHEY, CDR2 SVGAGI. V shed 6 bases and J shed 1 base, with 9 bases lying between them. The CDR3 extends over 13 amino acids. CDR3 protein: CASSVVSQETQYF. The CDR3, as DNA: TGTGCCAGCAGCGTAGTAAGCCAAGAGACCCAGTACTTC.

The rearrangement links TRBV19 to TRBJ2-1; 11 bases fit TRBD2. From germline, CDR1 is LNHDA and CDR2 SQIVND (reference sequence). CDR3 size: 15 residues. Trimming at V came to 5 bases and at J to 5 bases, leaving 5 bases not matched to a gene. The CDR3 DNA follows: TGTGCCAGTAGTGTGACTAGCGGGGATCACAATGAGCAGTTCTTC. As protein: CASSVTSGDHNEQFF.

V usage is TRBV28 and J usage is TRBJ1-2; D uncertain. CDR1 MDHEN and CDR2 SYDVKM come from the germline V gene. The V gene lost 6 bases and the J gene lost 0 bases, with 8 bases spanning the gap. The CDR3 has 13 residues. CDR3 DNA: TGTGCCAGCAGCTCACCAGCTAACTATGGCTACACCTTC. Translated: CASSSPANYGYTF.

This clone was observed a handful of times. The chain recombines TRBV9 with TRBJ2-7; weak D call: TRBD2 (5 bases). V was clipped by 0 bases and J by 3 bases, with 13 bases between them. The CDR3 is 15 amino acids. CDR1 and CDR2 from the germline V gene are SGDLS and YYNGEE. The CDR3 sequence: CASSVGPGVGYEQYF. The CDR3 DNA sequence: TGTGCCAGCAGCGTAGGCCCCGGGGTTGGCTACGAGCAGTACTTC.

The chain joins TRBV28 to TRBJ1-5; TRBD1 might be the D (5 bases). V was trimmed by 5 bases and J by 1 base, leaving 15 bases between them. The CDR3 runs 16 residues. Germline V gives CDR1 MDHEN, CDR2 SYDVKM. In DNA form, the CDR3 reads TGTGCCAGCAGTCCACAGGAAAAGTCAAGCAATCAGCCCCAGCATTTT. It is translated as CASSPQEKSSNQPQHF. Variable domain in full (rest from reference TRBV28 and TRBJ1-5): DVKVTQSSRYLVKRTGEKVFLECVQDMDHENMFWYRQDPGLGLRLIYFSYDVKMKEKGDIPEGYSVSREKKERFSLILESASTNQTSMYLCASSPQEKSSNQPQHFGDGTRLSIL.

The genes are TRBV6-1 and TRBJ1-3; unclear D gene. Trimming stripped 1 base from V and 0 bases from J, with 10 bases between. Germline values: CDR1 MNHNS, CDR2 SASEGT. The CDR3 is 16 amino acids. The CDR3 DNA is TGTGCCAGCAGTGAAGGAGGACGGAACTCTGGAAACACCATATATTTT. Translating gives CASSEGGRNSGNTIYF.

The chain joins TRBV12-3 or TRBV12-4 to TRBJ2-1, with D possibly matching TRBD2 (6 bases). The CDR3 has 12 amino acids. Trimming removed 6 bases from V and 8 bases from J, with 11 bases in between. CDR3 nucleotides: TGTGCCAGCAGGGGGGGATACGATGAGCAGTTCTTC. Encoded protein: CASRGGYDEQFF.

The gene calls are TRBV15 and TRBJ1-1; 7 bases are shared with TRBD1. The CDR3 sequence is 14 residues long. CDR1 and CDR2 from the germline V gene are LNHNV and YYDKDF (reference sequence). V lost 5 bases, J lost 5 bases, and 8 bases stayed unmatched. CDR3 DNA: TGTGCCACCAGCGGGAAGTTACAGGGGACTGAAGCTTTCTTT. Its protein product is CATSGKLQGTEAFF.

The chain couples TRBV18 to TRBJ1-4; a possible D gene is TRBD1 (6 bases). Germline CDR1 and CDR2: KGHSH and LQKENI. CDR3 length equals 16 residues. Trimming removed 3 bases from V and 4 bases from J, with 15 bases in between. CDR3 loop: CASSPRMTGGNEKLFF. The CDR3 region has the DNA TGTGCCAGCTCACCGAGGATGACAGGTGGTAATGAAAAACTGTTTTTT. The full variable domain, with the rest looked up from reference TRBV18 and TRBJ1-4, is NAGVMQNPRHLVRRRGQEARLRCSPMKGHSHVYWYRQLPEEGLKFMVYLQKENIIDESGMPKERFSAEFPKEGPSILRIQQVVRGDSAAYFCASSPRMTGGNEKLFFGSGTQLSVL.

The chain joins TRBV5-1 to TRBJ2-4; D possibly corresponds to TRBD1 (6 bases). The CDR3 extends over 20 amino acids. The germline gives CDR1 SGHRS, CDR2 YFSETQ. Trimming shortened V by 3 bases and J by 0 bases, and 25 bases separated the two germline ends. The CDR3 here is CASSWMTGPYTSLAKNIQYF. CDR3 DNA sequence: TGCGCCAGCAGCTGGATGACAGGACCATATACCTCACTAGCCAAAAACATTCAGTACTTC.

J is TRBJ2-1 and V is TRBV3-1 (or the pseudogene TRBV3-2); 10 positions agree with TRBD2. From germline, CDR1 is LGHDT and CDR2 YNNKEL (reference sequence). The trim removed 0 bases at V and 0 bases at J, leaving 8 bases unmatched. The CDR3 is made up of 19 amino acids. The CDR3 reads CASSQEGWTSGSSYNEQFF. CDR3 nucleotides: TGTGCCAGCAGCCAAGAGGGTTGGACTAGCGGCAGCTCCTACAATGAGCAGTTCTTC.

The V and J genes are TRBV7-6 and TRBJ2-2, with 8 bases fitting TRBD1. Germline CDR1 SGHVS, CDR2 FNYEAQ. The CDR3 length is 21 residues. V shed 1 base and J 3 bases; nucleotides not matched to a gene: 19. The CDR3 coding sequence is TGTGCCAGCAGCTTAGACTCTAGGGGACAGGTGATTACGTCGCACACCGGGGAGCTGTTTTTT. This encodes CASSLDSRGQVITSHTGELFF.

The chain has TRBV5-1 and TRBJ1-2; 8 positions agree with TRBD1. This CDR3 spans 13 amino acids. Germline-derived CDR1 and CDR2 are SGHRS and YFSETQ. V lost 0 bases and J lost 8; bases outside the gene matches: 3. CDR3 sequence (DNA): TGCGCCAGCAGCTTGGCAGGGGGCGAAGGCTACACCTTC. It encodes CASSLAGGEGYTF.

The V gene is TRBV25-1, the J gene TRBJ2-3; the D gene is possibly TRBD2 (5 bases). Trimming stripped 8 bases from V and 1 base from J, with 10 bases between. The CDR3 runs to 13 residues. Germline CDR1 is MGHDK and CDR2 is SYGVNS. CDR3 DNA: TGTGCCAGCGGTCCGGAGGGCACAGATACGCAGTATTTT. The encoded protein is CASGPEGTDTQYF.

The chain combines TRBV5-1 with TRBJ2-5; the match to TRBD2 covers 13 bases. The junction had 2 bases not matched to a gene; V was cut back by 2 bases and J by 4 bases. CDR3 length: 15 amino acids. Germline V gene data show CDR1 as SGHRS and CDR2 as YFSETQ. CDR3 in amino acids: CASSLGLAGAETQYF. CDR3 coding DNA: TGCGCCAGCAGCTTAGGACTAGCGGGAGCAGAGACCCAGTACTTC.

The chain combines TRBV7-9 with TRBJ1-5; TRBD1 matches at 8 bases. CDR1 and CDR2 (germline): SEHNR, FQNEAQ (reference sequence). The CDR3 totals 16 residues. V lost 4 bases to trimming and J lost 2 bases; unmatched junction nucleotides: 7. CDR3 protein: CASSSDRGAGNQPQHF. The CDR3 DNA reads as TGTGCCAGCAGCTCCGACAGGGGCGCCGGCAATCAGCCCCAGCATTTT. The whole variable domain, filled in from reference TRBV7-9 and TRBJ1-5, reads DTGVSQNPRHKITKRGQNVTFRCDPISEHNRLYWYRQTLGQGPEFLTYFQNEAQLEKSRLLSDRFSAERPKGSFSTLEIQRTEQGDSAMYLCASSSDRGAGNQPQHFGDGTRLSIL.

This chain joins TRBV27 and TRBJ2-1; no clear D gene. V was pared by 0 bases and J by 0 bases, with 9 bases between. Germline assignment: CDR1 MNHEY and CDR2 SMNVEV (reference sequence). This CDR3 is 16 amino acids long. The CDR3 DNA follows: TGTGCCAGCAGTTTATCGGGGTTAAGCTCCTACAATGAGCAGTTCTTC. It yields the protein CASSLSGLSSYNEQFF.

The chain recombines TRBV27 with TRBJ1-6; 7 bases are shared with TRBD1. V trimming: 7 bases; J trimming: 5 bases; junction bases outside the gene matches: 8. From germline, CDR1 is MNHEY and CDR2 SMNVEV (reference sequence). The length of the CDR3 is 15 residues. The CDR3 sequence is CASNSVGTDNSPLHF. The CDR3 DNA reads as TGTGCCAGCAACAGTGTCGGGACAGATAATTCACCCCTCCACTTT.